These 21 T cell receptor beta chains came from one sample sequenced in a study of blood T cell repertoires in COVID-19. Clones were read by immunoSEQ multiplex PCR, and TCRdb kept only the in-frame ones, dropping some. The sample has more than 60,000 clones, 90% seen once; the top ten hold about 7%. Sequencing was carried out using peripheral blood. The source of these receptors is a human donor in a cohort sampled during active COVID-19.

V is TRBV5-1 and J is TRBJ1-1, with TRBD1 matching over 7 bases. The CDR3 loop spans 14 amino acids. V dropped 0 bases and J dropped 4; count of bases not matched to a gene: 3. CDR1 is SGHRS, CDR2 YFSETQ, per germline. The CDR3 spells CASSLEQGSTEAFF. The DNA of the CDR3 is TGCGCCAGCAGCTTGGAACAGGGGTCCACTGAAGCTTTCTTT.

The V call is TRBV6-1, the J call TRBJ1-2; tentatively, D is TRBD1 (6 bases). The germline gives CDR1 MNHNS, CDR2 SASEGT. Trimming took 3 bases from V and 3 from J, leaving 8 bases between them. This CDR3 contains 13 residues. In nucleotides, the CDR3 is TGTGCCAGCAGTGAGGCAGGGGACTATGGCTACACCTTC. Residues: CASSEAGDYGYTF.

The chain carries TRBV20-1 and TRBJ2-7; D is uncertain. Trimming took off 5 bases at V and 5 bases at J, with 10 bases between the two ends. CDR3 length: 11 amino acids. CDR1 and CDR2 (germline): DFQATT, SNEGSKA (reference sequence). The DNA of the CDR3 is TGCAGTGCTTCCGTCCCCCACGAGCAGTACTTC. Its translation is CSASVPHEQYF.

The chain couples TRBV5-5 to TRBJ1-1, with 7 nucleotides matching TRBD1. The ends lost 4 bases at V and 1 base at J; junction bases unmatched: 7. Germline lookup yields CDR1 SGHKS and CDR2 YYEKEE (reference sequence). This CDR3 comprises 15 residues. The CDR3 sequence is CASSRPGQPNTEAFF. CDR3 DNA: TGTGCCAGCAGCCGACCGGGACAGCCGAACACTGAAGCTTTCTTT.

This clone has only a few counts. This chain links TRBV19 with TRBJ1-6; D gene uncertain. Germline assignment: CDR1 LNHDA and CDR2 SQIVND (reference sequence). Trimming took off 4 bases at V and 7 bases at J, with 8 bases between the two ends. This CDR3 is 13 amino acids long. The CDR3 nucleotides read TGTGCCAGTAGTACGACAATAAATTCACCCCTCCACTTT. It encodes CASSTTINSPLHF.

This clone was detected once. The chain uses TRBV5-5 and TRBJ1-1, with D possibly TRBD1 on 6 matching bases. With 3 bases removed from V and 3 bases from J, the gap between germline ends came to 15 bases. This CDR3 comprises 15 residues. Per the germline V gene, CDR1 is SGHKS and CDR2 is YYEKEE (reference sequence). The CDR3 reads CASSSHRVGDTEAFF. For the CDR3, the DNA is TGTGCCAGCAGCTCTCACAGGGTCGGTGACACTGAAGCTTTCTTT.

This clone was recorded once. This chain links TRBV7-8 with TRBJ2-3; 8 nucleotides agree with TRBD1. V was pared by 5 bases and J by 1 base, with 5 bases of the junction left unmatched. The CDR3 extends over 15 amino acids. Germline V gene data show CDR1 as SGHVS and CDR2 as FQNEAQ. The CDR3 here is CASSRNRGGTDTQYF. For the CDR3, the DNA is TGTGCCAGCAGCCGAAACAGGGGGGGCACAGATACGCAGTATTTT.

The chain combines TRBV23-1 with TRBJ2-1; no firm D call. TRBV23-1 is assigned to the ORF class and has an uncertain function. There are 11 residues in the CDR3. The V gene lost 9 bases and the J gene lost 4 bases, with 7 bases spanning the gap. The CDR3 protein is CARSRYNEQFF. CDR3 nucleotide sequence: TGCGCCAGGTCCCGTTACAATGAGCAGTTCTTC.

The V gene is TRBV6-5, the J gene TRBJ2-2; 9 bases align to TRBD1. The V and J ends lost 6 bases and 6 bases, in that order; junction bases with no gene match: 8. The CDR3 runs to 15 residues. Germline CDR1 and CDR2: MNHEY and SVGAGI. CDR3 sequence: CASRTGTGFPGELFF. The CDR3, as DNA: TGTGCCAGCAGGACCGGGACAGGGTTCCCCGGGGAGCTGTTTTTT.

The chain joins TRBV5-1 to TRBJ2-1; 8 bases align to TRBD2. V lost 4 bases, J lost 4 bases, and 10 bases stayed unmatched. Germline V gene lookup returns CDR1 SGHRS and CDR2 YFSETQ. This CDR3 has 16 residues. CDR3 in amino acids: CASSANVAGIYNEQFF. The DNA for the CDR3 is TGCGCCAGCAGCGCAAATGTAGCGGGGATATACAATGAGCAGTTCTTC.

The chain combines TRBV3-1 (or the pseudogene TRBV3-2) with TRBJ1-1; 7 bases fit TRBD1. This CDR3 is 15 amino acids long. V shed 2 bases, J shed 1 base, and the junction held 4 bases outside the gene matches. Germline V gene sequence: CDR1 LGHDT, CDR2 YNNKEL (reference sequence). The CDR3 reads CASSQMAGGNTEAFF. The CDR3 DNA reads TGTGCCAGCAGCCAAATGGCAGGGGGGAACACTGAAGCTTTCTTT.

The chain employs TRBV20-1 and TRBJ2-2; TRBD1 might be the D (5 bases). V was pared by 3 bases and J by 7 bases, with 12 bases between. Per the germline V gene, CDR1 is DFQATT and CDR2 is SNEGSKA (reference sequence). The CDR3 runs to 13 residues. The CDR3 nucleotides read TGCAGTGCTAGTAGCCGAAGGGGCGGGGAGCTGTTTTTT. Translated, it gives CSASSRRGGELFF.

The genes are TRBV6-5 and TRBJ2-2; the D gene is possibly TRBD1 (6 bases). The CDR3 is 15 residues long. With 6 bases removed from V and 0 bases from J, the gap between germline ends came to 11 bases. Germline lookup yields CDR1 MNHEY and CDR2 SVGAGI. Written as DNA, the CDR3 is TGTGCCAGCAGGCTGGACAGCTCGAACACCGGGGAGCTGTTTTTT. This translates into CASRLDSSNTGELFF.

The rearrangement joins TRBV29-1 to TRBJ2-7, with 10 bases aligning to TRBD1. V gave up 5 bases and J gave up 5 bases; unmatched junction bases: 6. Per germline, CDR1 SQVTM and CDR2 ANQGSEA. The CDR3 covers 13 residues. CDR3 residues: CSVLRQGANEQYF. The CDR3, as DNA: TGCAGCGTTTTACGACAGGGGGCCAACGAGCAGTACTTC.

The V gene is TRBV4-3, the J gene TRBJ1-3; D gene ambiguous. Trimming took off 0 bases at V and 0 bases at J, with 21 bases between the two ends. The germline V gene has CDR1 LGHNA and CDR2 YSLEER. The CDR3 sequence is 20 residues long. CDR3 nucleotides: TGCGCCAGCAGCCAAGAATCCCCTACCGCAGGACGGGACTCTGGAAACACCATATATTTT. Translating it yields CASSQESPTAGRDSGNTIYF.

This rearrangement joins TRBV10-1 to TRBJ1-4; D call uncertain. CDR1 is WNHNN and CDR2 is SYGVQD in the germline V gene (reference sequence). The V gene lost 6 bases and the J gene lost 7 bases, with 12 bases spanning the gap. CDR3 size: 13 residues. The chain's CDR3 is CASRVEAAEKLFF. The CDR3 DNA reads TGCGCCAGCAGAGTCGAGGCAGCTGAAAAACTGTTTTTT.

As concerns this clone: One junction end disagrees with the germline gene, perhaps due to a read error. The chain recombines TRBV11-2 with TRBJ2-1, with TRBD2 as a possible D gene (5 bases). Germline V gene sequence: CDR1 SGHAT, CDR2 FQNNGV. This CDR3 has 12 amino acids. The CDR3 region has the DNA TGTGCCAGCAGCTCCGGAGGTGGGGTCGCGGTCTTC. It translates to CASSSGGGVAVF.

The V call is TRBV28, the J call TRBJ2-2; D uncertain. Trimming took 10 bases from V and 5 from J, leaving 26 bases between them. The germline V gene encodes CDR1 MDHEN and CDR2 SYDVKM. The CDR3 is 17 amino acids. The CDR3 sequence is CANPLNSVLGLTGELFF. The DNA of the CDR3 is TGTGCCAACCCGCTTAATAGTGTCTTGGGCTTAACCGGGGAGCTGTTTTTT.

The gene calls are TRBV5-1 and TRBJ1-2, with 11 bases that match TRBD1. J lost 8 bases, V lost 4 bases, and 7 bases had no gene match. The CDR3 has 14 residues. The germline CDR1 and CDR2 sequences are SGHRS and YFSETQ. CDR3 residues: CASSPGQGAWGYTF. CDR3 in DNA: TGCGCCAGCAGCCCTGGACAGGGGGCGTGGGGCTACACCTTC.

V and J are TRBV7-9 and TRBJ2-2; TRBD2 matches 10 bases. Trimming removed 3 bases from V and 7 bases from J; junction bases left unmatched: 5. Germline CDR1 and CDR2: SEHNR and FQNEAQ (reference sequence). CDR3 size: 15 residues. DNA for the CDR3: TGTGCCAGCAGCTTGGAGGGACTAGCGTTCGGGGAGCTGTTTTTT. Its protein is CASSLEGLAFGELFF.

The V and J genes are TRBV5-1 and TRBJ1-2, with D possibly TRBD1 on 5 matching bases. This CDR3 contains 12 residues. CDR1 and CDR2 from the germline V gene are SGHRS and YFSETQ. Deletions cut 4 bases from V and 4 bases from J, with 8 bases between. CDR3: CASSDDSYGYTF. The CDR3 nucleotides read TGCGCCAGCAGCGATGACAGCTATGGCTACACCTTC.